Reported below is one TCR beta chain. The CDR3 has 15 amino acids. Germline assignment: CDR1 LNHDA and CDR2 SQIVND (reference sequence). Unmatched junction bases numbered 11, after V lost 3 bases and J lost 9 bases. This table comes from immunoSEQ multiplex PCR, and its TCRdb copy is limited to in-frame clones, with some not included. Found here are 950,000 to 1,300,000 clones, 65% to 80% of them singletons; the top ten hold less than 1.5%. The data derive from a study of shared clonotypes between healthy human individuals. Study information: Ranging from 18 to 49 in age, donors were a couple of women and a few men.

Sequenced: memory CD4+ T cells sorted from blood. As for subset: CD45RA-negative fraction. J is TRBJ1-5 and V is TRBV19, with 7 nucleotides matching TRBD1. This TCR was recovered from a man between 18 and 35 years old in good health. This CDR3 is CASSISGTDYRPQHF. CDR3 nucleotide sequence: TGTGCCAGTAGTATCAGCGGGACAGACTATCGGCCCCAGCATTTT.